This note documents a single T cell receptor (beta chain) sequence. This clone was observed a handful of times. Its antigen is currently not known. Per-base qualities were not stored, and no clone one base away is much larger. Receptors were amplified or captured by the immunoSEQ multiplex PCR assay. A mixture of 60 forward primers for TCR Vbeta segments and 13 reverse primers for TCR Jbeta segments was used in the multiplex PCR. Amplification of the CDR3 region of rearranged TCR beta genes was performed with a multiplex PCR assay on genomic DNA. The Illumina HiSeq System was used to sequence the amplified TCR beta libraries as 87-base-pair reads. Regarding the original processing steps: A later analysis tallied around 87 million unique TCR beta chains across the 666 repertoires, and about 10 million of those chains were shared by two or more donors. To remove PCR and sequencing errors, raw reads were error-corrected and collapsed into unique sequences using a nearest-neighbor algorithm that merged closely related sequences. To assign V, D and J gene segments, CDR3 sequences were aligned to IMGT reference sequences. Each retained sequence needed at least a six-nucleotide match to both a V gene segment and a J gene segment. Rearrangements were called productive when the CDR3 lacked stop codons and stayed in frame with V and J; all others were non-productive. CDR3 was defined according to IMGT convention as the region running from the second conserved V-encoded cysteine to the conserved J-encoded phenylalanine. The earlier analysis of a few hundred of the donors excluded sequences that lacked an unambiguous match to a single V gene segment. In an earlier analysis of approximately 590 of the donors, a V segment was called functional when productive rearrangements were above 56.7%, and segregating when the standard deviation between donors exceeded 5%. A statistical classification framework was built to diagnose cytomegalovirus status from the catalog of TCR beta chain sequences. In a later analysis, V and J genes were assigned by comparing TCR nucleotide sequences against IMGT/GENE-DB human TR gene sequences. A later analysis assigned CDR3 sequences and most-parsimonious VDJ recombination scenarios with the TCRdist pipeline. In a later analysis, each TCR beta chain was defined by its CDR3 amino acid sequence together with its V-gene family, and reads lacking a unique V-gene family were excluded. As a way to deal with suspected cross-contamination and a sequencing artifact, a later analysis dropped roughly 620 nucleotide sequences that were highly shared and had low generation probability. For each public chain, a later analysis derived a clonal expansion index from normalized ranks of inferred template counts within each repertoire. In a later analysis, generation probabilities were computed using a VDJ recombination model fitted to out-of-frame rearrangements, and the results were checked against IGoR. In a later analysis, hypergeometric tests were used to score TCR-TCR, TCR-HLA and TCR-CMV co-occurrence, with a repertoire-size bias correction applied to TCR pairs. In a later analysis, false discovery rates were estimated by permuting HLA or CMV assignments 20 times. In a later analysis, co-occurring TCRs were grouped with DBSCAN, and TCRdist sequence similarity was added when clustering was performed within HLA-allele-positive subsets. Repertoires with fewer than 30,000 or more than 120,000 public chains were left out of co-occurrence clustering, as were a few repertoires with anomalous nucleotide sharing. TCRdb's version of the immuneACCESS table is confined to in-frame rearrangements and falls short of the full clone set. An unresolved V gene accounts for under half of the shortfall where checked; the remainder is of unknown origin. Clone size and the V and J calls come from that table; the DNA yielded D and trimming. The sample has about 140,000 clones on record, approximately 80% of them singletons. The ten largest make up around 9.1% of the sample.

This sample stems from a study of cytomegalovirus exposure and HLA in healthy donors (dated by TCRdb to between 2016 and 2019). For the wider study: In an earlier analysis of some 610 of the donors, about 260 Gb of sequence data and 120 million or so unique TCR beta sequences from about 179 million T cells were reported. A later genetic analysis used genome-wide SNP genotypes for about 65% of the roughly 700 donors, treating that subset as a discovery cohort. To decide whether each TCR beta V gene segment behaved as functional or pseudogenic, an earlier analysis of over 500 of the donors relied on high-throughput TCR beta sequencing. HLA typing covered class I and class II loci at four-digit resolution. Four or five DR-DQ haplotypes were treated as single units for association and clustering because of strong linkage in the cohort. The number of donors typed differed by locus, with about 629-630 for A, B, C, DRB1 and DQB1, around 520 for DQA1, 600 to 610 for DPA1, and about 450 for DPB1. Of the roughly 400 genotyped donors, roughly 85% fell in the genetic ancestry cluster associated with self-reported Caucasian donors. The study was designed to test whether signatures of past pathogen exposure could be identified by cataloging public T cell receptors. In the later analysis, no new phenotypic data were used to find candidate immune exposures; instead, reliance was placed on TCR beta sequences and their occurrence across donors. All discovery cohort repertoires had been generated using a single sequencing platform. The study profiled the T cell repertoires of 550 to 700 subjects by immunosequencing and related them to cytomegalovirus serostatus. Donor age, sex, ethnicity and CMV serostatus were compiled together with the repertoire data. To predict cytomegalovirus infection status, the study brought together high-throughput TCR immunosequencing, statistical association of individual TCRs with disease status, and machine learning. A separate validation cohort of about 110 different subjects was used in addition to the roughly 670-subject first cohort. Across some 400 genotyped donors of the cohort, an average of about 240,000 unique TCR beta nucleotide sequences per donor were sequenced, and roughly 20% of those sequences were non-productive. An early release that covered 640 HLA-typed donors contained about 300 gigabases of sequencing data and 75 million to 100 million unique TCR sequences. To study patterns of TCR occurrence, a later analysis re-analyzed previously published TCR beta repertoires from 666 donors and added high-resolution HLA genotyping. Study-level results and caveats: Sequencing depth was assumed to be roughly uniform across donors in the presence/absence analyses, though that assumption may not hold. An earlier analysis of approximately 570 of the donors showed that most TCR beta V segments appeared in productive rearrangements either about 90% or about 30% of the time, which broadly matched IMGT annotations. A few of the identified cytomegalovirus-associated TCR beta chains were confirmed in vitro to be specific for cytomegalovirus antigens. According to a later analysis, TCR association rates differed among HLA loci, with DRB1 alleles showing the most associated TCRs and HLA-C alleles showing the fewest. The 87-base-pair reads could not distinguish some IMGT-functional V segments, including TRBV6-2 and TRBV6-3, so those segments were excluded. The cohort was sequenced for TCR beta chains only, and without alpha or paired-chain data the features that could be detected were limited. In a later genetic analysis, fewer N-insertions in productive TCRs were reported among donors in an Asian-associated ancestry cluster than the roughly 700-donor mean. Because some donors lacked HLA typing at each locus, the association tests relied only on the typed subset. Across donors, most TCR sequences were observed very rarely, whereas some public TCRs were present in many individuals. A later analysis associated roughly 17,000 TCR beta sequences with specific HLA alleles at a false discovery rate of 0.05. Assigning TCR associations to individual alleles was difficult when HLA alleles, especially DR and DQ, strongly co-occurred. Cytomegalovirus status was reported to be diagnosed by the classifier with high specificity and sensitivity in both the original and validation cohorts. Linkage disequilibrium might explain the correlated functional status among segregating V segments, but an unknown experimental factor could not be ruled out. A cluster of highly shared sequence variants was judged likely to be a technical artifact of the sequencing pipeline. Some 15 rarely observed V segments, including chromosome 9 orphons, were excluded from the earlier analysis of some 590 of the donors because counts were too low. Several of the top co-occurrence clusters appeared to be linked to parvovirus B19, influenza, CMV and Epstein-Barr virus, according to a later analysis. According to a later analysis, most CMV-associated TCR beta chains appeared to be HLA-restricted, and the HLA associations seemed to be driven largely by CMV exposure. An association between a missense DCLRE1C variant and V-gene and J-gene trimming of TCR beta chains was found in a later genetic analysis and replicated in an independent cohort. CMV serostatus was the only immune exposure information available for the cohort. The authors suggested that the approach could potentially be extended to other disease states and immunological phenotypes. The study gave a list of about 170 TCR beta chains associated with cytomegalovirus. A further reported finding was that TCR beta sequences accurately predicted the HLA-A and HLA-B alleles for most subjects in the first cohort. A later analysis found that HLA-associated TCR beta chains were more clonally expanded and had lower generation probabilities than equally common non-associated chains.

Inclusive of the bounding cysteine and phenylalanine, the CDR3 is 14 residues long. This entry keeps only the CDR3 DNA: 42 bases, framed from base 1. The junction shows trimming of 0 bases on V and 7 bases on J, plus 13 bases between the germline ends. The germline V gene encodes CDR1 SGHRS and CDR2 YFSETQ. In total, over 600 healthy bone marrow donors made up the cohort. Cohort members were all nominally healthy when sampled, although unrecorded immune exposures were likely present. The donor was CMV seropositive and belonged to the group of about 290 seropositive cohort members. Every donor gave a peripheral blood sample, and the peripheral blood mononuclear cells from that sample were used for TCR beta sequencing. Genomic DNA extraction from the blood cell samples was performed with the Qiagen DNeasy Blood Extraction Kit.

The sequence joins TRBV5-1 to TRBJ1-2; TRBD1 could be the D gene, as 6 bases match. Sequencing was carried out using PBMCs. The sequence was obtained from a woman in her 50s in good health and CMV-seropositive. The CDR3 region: CASSLDPGVSGYTF. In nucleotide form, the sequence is TGCGCCAGCAGCTTGGATCCAGGGGTGTCTGGCTACACCTTC.